The sequence of this T cell receptor (beta chain) was determined in a study of T cell changes during pregnancy in multiple sclerosis. Here immunoSEQ multiplex PCR was the method, and the copy in TCRdb shows in-frame clones only, minus some. This table has 75,000 to 95,000 clones, more than 85% appearing once. This CDR3 is 13 amino acids long. J was trimmed by 5 bases and V by 4 bases; bases with no gene match: 4. CDR1 is SQVTM and CDR2 is ANQGSEA in the germline V gene. This chain connects TRBV29-1 to TRBJ2-5; TRBD2 agrees at 10 bases. The receptor's source is a female donor with multiple sclerosis, enrolled in a pregnancy study. Sequenced material: peripheral blood, taken before pregnancy. CDR3 nucleotides: TGCAGCGTTGCTAGCGGGAGTGGGGAGACCCAGTACTTC. It translates to CSVASGSGETQYF.